This TCR beta chain was found in a study of blood T cell repertoires in COVID-19. Study-level information: The United States, Italy and Spain were the sources of the acute and convalescent COVID-19 samples. Nucleic acid was either cDNA or gDNA, and it came from T cells, B-cell-depleted T cells, or PBMCs.

The CDR3 is 16 amino acids. Germline-derived CDR1 and CDR2 are SEHNR and FQNEAQ (reference sequence). Trimming at V came to 3 bases and at J to 6 bases, leaving 4 bases not matched to a gene. As originally analysed: It was from reference gene primer amplification that nucleated cell counts were estimated. Profiled with immunoSEQ multiplex PCR; TCRdb holds only in-frame clones, not every one. That table furnishes V, J and clone size, whereas the DNA furnished D and trimming. The data show 70,000 or so clones, with 86% seen just once and under 13% held by the top ten. The sample was peripheral blood. This rearrangement joins TRBV7-9 to TRBJ2-1; the match to TRBD2 covers 14 bases. This receptor was identified in a man in his 70s with active or convalescent COVID-19. The CDR3 nucleotides read TGTGCCAGCAGCTTCGCCGGGACTAGCGGGGGCAATGAGCAGTTCTTC. Protein product: CASSFAGTSGGNEQFF.